This T cell receptor beta chain was identified during a study of Ad26.COV2.S vaccination and SARS-CoV-2 variants. This CDR3 is built from 18 residues. The V end was cut by 1 base, the J end by 8 bases, with 24 bases between. Germline V gene sequence: CDR1 KGHDR, CDR2 SFDVKD. Whole-study findings and limits: The analyses of TCR breadth and depth may have understated the size of total T cell responses. Breadth, reportedly substantial, characterized the spike-specific CD8+ and CD4+ T cell responses after vaccination.

Only in-frame clones appear in the TCRdb table, and some are missing; sequencing was by immunoSEQ multiplex PCR. This sample has 85,000 to 95,000 clones, with 82% found just once. Remarks on this clone: As yet, its antigen is unknown.

The sequence came from a human donor who had recovered from COVID-19. This rearrangement joins TRBV24-1 to TRBJ2-3; D is unresolved. The input for sequencing was peripheral blood, taken after recovery from COVID-19. The CDR3 DNA follows: TGTGCCACCAGTGATTTATTTCAACGGACGGACGAACCTTCTACGCAGTATTTT. It yields the protein CATSDLFQRTDEPSTQYF.